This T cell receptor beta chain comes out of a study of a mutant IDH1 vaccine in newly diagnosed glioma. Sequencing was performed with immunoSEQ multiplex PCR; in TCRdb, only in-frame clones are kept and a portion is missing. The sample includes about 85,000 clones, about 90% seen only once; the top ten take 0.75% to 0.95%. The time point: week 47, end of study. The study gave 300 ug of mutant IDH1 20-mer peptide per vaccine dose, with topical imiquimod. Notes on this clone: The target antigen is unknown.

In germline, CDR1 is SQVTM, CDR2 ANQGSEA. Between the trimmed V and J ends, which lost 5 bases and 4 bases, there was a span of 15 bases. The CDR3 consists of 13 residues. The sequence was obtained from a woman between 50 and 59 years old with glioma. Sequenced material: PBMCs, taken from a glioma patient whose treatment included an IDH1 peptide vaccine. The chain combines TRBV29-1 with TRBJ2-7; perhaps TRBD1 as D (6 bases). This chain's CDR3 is CSVRDMPTYEQYF. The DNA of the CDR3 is TGCAGCGTTCGGGACATGCCGACGTACGAGCAGTACTTC.